The entry below gives a single T cell receptor (beta chain) sequence along with its context. V dropped 4 bases and J dropped 4; count of bases not matched to a gene: 6. This CDR3 is built from 14 residues. Germline lookup yields CDR1 LNHDA and CDR2 SQIVND (reference sequence). The entry originates in a study of OX40 agonist ivuxolimab in advanced cancers. Clones were read by immunoSEQ multiplex PCR, and TCRdb kept only the in-frame ones, dropping some. This table has about 73,000 clones, 88% appearing once. This material consisted of CD4+ or CD8+ T cells sorted from blood, taken in a trial of the OX40 agonist ivuxolimab. This TCR was sampled from an adult with an advanced solid tumor such as melanoma, head and neck, liver or kidney cancer. The chain recombines TRBV19 with TRBJ1-1, with 7 bases aligning to TRBD1. This chain's CDR3 is CASSKGAPGTEAFF. CDR3 nucleotides: TGTGCCAGTAGTAAGGGGGCGCCGGGCACTGAAGCTTTCTTT.